This entry features one T cell receptor (beta chain) sequence. Its antigen is still unknown. No qualities accompany the bases; no much larger clone lies one base away. The immunoSEQ Assay, a bias-controlled multiplex PCR, was used to amplify TCRbeta CDR3 regions from genomic DNA. In the original analysis: Within the assay, amplification of reference gene primers was used to estimate how many nucleated cells each sample contained. Sequence reads were collapsed and filtered to measure the absolute abundance of every unique TCRbeta CDR3 rearrangement. Productive Simpson clonality was computed per sample as the square root of Simpson's diversity index over productive rearrangements. The table comes from immuneACCESS by way of TCRdb, which keeps in-frame sequences with V and J called. Part of the clones is missing from these tables; in studies checked, under half for an unresolved V gene and the rest for unknown reasons. V, J and clone size reflect that table, while D and trimming were determined from the DNA. Here the sample has a few hundred thousand clones; approximately 90% occur a single time. The ten largest clones add up to about 3% of the sample.

Collaborating institutions collected whole blood in K2EDTA tubes following their own protocols. For TCRbeta analysis, collaborators shipped samples as frozen whole blood, isolated PBMCs, or DNA extracted from either of those sample types. The source of the sample is a study of blood T cell repertoires in COVID-19 (TCRdb year 2020). Concerning the study at large: Samples from collaborators originated in the United States, Italy and Spain and spanned both the acute and convalescent phases of COVID-19. The material from the prospective study consisted of cDNA or gDNA derived from T cells, B-cell-depleted T cells, or PBMCs. Subjects who had been exposed to COVID-19, were actively infected with it, or had recovered from it provided the deeply sampled blood TCRbeta repertoires that made up the dataset. The repertoires were made available in a free public database intended to serve as a resource for research on the immune response to SARS-CoV-2. The samples were drawn from two sources: the first 160 participants of the ongoing ImmuneRACE study, and 1,000 to 1,500 subjects contributed by 6 global collaborators. The sample metadata nearly always contained a de-identified subject ID, COVID-19 status, age in years and sex. Where available, HLA class I and class II types were taken from metadata supplied by the sample provider and were not determined by assay-based typing. Points the paper makes about the study in general: The quantity of clinical and demographic metadata differed by source and by participant and was supplied without curation.

Including the terminal cysteine and phenylalanine, the CDR3 comprises 20 residues. Just CDR3 DNA is preserved here, 60 bases in frame from base 1. V and J are trimmed by 4 bases and 7 bases, and the gene matches miss 19 bases of the junction. CDR1 and CDR2 are drawn from the germline V gene: MNHEY, SVGEGT. Sequencing was carried out using peripheral blood. The receptor comes from a woman in her twenties or thirties with active or convalescent COVID-19. The rearranged segments are TRBV6-2 or TRBV6-3 and TRBJ1-4, and TRBD1 matches 12 of the central bases. CDR3 protein: CASSSTGRDRGRKESEKLFF. The sequence in DNA is TGTGCCAGCAGTTCCACGGGCCGGGACAGGGGGCGGAAGGAGAGTGAAAAACTGTTTTTT.